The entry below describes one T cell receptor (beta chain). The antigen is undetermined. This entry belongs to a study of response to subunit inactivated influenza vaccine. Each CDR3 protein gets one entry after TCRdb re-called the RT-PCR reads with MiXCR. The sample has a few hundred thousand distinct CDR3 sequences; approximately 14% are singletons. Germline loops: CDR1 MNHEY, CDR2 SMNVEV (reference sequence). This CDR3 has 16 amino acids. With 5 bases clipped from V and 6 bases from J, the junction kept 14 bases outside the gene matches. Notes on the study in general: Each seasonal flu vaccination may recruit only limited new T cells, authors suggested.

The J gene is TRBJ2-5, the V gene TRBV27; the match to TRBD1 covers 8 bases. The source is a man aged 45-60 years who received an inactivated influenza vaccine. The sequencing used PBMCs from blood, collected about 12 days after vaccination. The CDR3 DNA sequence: TGTGCCAGCAGTCCCCGGACAGGGATTCTCCTGCAGACCCAGTACTTC. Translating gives CASSPRTGILLQTQYF.